This T cell receptor (beta chain) was identified during a study of T cells in Graves' hyperthyroidism and ophthalmopathy. Between the trimmed V and J ends, which lost 7 bases and 3 bases, there was a span of 10 bases. CDR3 length: 12 residues. Germline V lookup: CDR1 SNHLY, CDR2 FYNNEI. Amplification targeted TCR beta CDR3 regions from RNA transcripts. Initially, a first-round RT-PCR of the TCR CDR3 employed the HTBI primer set. One entry per CDR3 protein, called by TCRdb with MiXCR from the multiplex PCR reads. The repertoire holds 350,000 to 450,000 distinct CDR3 sequences, with approximately 13% as singletons. This clonotype was recorded many times.

This TCR came from a woman aged 55-69 years with Graves' hyperthyroidism. The specimen was blood. This sequence joins TRBV2 and TRBJ2-7; no clear D gene. The CDR3 protein is CASNVDVYEQYF. The CDR3, as DNA: TGTGCCAGCAATGTGGACGTCTACGAGCAGTACTTC. Based on the CDR3 plus reference TRBV2 and TRBJ2-7, the full variable domain is EPEVTQTPSHQVTQMGQEVILRCVPISNHLYFYWYRQILGQKVEFLVSFYNNEISEKSEIFDDQFSVERPDGSNFTLKIRSTKLEDSAMYFCASNVDVYEQYFGPGTRLTVT.